The source of this T cell receptor (beta chain) is a study of CD8 T cells in ankylosing spondylitis. Study-level results: Disease-linked clones reportedly showed significant enrichment in matched ankylosing spondylitis synovial fluid. What appeared characteristic of ankylosing spondylitis blood was a TCR beta motif of fewer than ten highly homologous variants.

Molecular-barcoded quantitative 5'-RACE produced these TCR beta libraries. TCRdb re-called the 5' RACE reads with MiXCR, one entry per CDR3 protein. The table lists some 150,000 distinct CDR3 sequences, 11% of them singletons. There are a few counts of this clonotype. Its antigen is as yet unknown. Germline-derived CDR1 and CDR2 are LNHDA and SQIVND (reference sequence). V dropped 8 bases and J dropped 1 base, with 8 bases sitting between them. The CDR3 spans 13 residues. The rearrangement joins TRBV19 to TRBJ2-2; TRBD1 is a possible D gene (6 bases). The sequenced sample consisted of blood, either unsorted or a sorted T cell fraction (not recorded which). This sequence was found in a female donor with ankylosing spondylitis or in good health (not recorded which). The CDR3 reads CASRGQNTGELFF. The DNA for the CDR3 is TGTGCCAGTCGGGGACAGAACACCGGGGAGCTGTTTTTT.